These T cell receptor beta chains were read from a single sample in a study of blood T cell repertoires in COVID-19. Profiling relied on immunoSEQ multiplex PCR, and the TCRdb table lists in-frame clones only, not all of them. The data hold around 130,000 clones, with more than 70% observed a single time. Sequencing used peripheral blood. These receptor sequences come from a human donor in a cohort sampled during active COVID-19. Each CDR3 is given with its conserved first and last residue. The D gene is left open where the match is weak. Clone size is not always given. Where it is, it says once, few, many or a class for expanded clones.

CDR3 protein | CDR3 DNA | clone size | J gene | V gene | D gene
CASSVQSGYNSPLHF | TGTGCCAGCAGTGTTCAGTCAGGCTATAATTCACCCCTCCACTTT | - | TRBJ1-6 | TRBV2 | -
CASSLVVYEQYF | TGTGCCAGCAGTTTAGTCGTTTACGAGCAGTACTTC | - | TRBJ2-7 | TRBV12-3/TRBV12-4 | -
CASSQEAPRTQYF | TGTGCCAGCAGCCAAGAGGCCCCCCGTACGCAGTATTTT | - | TRBJ2-3 | TRBV3-1/TRBV3-2 | -
CASSFDSYTEAFF | TGTGCCAGCAGCTTCGACAGCTACACTGAAGCTTTCTTT | once | TRBJ1-1 | TRBV7-2 | -
CASSSITGVVNTGELFF | TGTGCCAGCAGCTCGATTACGGGGGTAGTTAACACCGGGGAGCTGTTTTTT | - | TRBJ2-2 | TRBV7-2 | -
CASSTRQGFGGYTF | TGTGCCAGCAGCACCCGACAGGGTTTCGGGGGCTACACCTTC | - | TRBJ1-2 | TRBV9 | TRBD1
CASSLRGGTGVTGANVLTF | TGTGCCAGCAGCTTACGCGGAGGGACAGGGGTTACTGGGGCCAACGTCCTGACTTTC | - | TRBJ2-6 | TRBV7-3 | TRBD1
CASSYSEGFEQYF | TGTGCCAGCAGTTACTCGGAGGGCTTCGAGCAGTACTTC | - | TRBJ2-7 | TRBV6-2/TRBV6-3 | -
CASSIAGASGQPQHF | TGTGCCAGTAGTATTGCAGGGGCATCGGGCCAGCCCCAGCATTTT | - | TRBJ1-5 | TRBV19 | -
CASSLAGGQGDTQYF | TGCGCCAGCAGCTTGGCCGGGGGACAGGGCGATACGCAGTATTTT | - | TRBJ2-3 | TRBV5-1 | TRBD1
CASTPRIGVASDYTF | TGTGCCAGCACGCCCCGAATAGGGGTCGCGTCAGACTACACCTTC | - | TRBJ1-2 | TRBV6-5 | -
CASSMNLGDLSSYNSPLHF | TGTGCCAGTAGTATGAATTTGGGAGACTTGAGCTCCTATAATTCACCCCTCCACTTT | once | TRBJ1-6 | TRBV19 | -
CASSDGSYQETQYF | TGTGCCAGTAGTGACGGGAGTTACCAAGAGACCCAGTACTTC | - | TRBJ2-5 | TRBV19 | -
CASSPSGQTNEKLFF | TGTGCCAGCAGCCCTTCGGGACAGACTAATGAAAAACTGTTTTTT | - | TRBJ1-4 | TRBV5-6 | TRBD1
CASSFGGAGANVLTF | TGTGCCAGCAGCTTCGGTGGTGCTGGGGCCAACGTCCTGACTTTC | - | TRBJ2-6 | TRBV7-2 | -
CASSPRAPTGVNQGYTF | TGCGCCAGCAGCCCACGGGCCCCGACAGGGGTCAATCAGGGCTACACCTTC | few | TRBJ1-2 | TRBV5-1 | TRBD1
CASSQETGDNSPLHF | TGTGCCAGCAGCCAAGAGACAGGGGATAATTCACCCCTCCACTTT | - | TRBJ1-6 | TRBV3-1/TRBV3-2 | TRBD1
CASSPTFTQGYGQFF | TGTGCCAGCAGCCCCACATTCACGCAGGGGTATGGACAGTTCTTC | - | TRBJ2-1 | TRBV3-1/TRBV3-2 | -
CASSVGTGGGGTEAFF | TGTGCCAGCAGCGTTGGGACAGGGGGCGGGGGCACTGAAGCTTTCTTT | - | TRBJ1-1 | TRBV9 | TRBD1
CASSLDRGRVNEQFF | TGTGCCAGCAGCTTAGACAGGGGCAGGGTGAATGAGCAGTTCTTC | - | TRBJ2-1 | TRBV7-2 | TRBD1
CASSPMDRGPREAFF | TGTGCCAGCTCACCAATGGACAGGGGGCCCCGTGAAGCTTTCTTT | - | TRBJ1-1 | TRBV18 | TRBD1
CATSRDSTDYEQYF | TGTGCCACCAGCAGAGATTCGACAGACTACGAGCAGTACTTC | once | TRBJ2-7 | TRBV15 | -
CASSPMGQGAGGYTF | TGTGCCAGCAGCCCCATGGGACAGGGGGCTGGTGGCTACACCTTC | - | TRBJ1-2 | TRBV6-5 | TRBD1
CASTANYWQAGGNTIYF | TGTGCCAGTACCGCTAATTATTGGCAGGCGGGAGGAAACACCATATATTTT | - | TRBJ1-3 | TRBV19 | -
CASSRAAGGGTDTQYF | TGTGCCAGTAGTAGGGCAGCGGGCGGGGGCACAGATACGCAGTATTTT | - | TRBJ2-3 | TRBV19 | -
CAWSQQATGPQHF | TGTGCCTGGAGTCAACAGGCTACCGGGCCCCAGCATTTT | - | TRBJ1-5 | TRBV30 | -
CATSDSVAGSYNEQFF | TGTGCCACCAGTGATAGCGTCGCGGGCTCATACAATGAGCAGTTCTTC | - | TRBJ2-1 | TRBV24-1 | -
CASRRGSNQPQHF | TGTGCCAGCAGGAGGGGGAGCAATCAGCCCCAGCATTTT | few | TRBJ1-5 | TRBV2 | -
CASSFSSGQLNTGELFF | TGTGCCAGTAGTTTCTCATCGGGACAGCTGAACACCGGGGAGCTGTTTTTT | - | TRBJ2-2 | TRBV19 | TRBD1
CASSRGGYEQYF | TGTGCCAGCAGTAGGGGTGGGTACGAGCAGTACTTC | few | TRBJ2-7 | TRBV6-6 | -
CASSLVLAGLQFF | TGCGCCAGCAGCTTGGTACTAGCGGGCCTCCAGTTCTTC | - | TRBJ2-1 | TRBV5-1 | TRBD2
CASSSSGTEQFF | TGTGCCAGCAGCAGTAGCGGGACTGAGCAGTTCTTC | once | TRBJ2-1 | TRBV2 | TRBD2
CASDRAGQPQHF | TGTGCCAGTGACAGGGCCGGACAGCCCCAGCATTTT | - | TRBJ1-5 | TRBV19 | TRBD1
CSASPGIGANVLTF | TGCAGTGCTAGTCCTGGCATCGGGGCCAACGTCCTGACTTTC | - | TRBJ2-6 | TRBV20-1 | -
CASSIRGGIETQYF | TGTGCCAGCAGCATAAGGGGGGGTATTGAGACCCAGTACTTC | - | TRBJ2-5 | TRBV11-2 | -
CASSSGTTYGYTF | TGTGCCAGCAGCTCCGGGACAACATATGGCTACACCTTC | few | TRBJ1-2 | TRBV7-9 | -
CASRESSGANVLTF | TGTGCCAGCAGGGAGAGCTCTGGGGCCAACGTCCTGACTTTC | - | TRBJ2-6 | TRBV6-6 | -
CASSLDPMSGELFF | TGTGCCAGCAGCTTAGATCCAATGTCAGGGGAGCTGTTTTTT | - | TRBJ2-2 | TRBV11-3 | -
CAWSVLLGLEQYF | TGTGCCTGGAGTGTACTCTTGGGGCTGGAGCAGTACTTC | - | TRBJ2-7 | TRBV30 | -
CASTLVRGGTGNTIYF | TGTGCCAGCACCCTTGTTAGGGGGGGCACTGGAAACACCATATATTTT | - | TRBJ1-3 | TRBV2 | -
CASTGGTPNYGYTF | TGTGCCAGTACCGGGGGGACACCTAACTATGGCTACACCTTC | - | TRBJ1-2 | TRBV19 | -
CASSEGAGYGYTF | TGTGCCAGCAGTGAAGGGGCCGGCTATGGCTACACCTTC | - | TRBJ1-2 | TRBV2 | -
CASSSSSGAETQYF | TGTGCCAGCAGCTCCTCTAGCGGGGCGGAGACCCAGTACTTC | - | TRBJ2-5 | TRBV7-6 | TRBD2
CSVLRRGRNPEAFF | TGCAGCGTCCTCAGAAGGGGGCGCAACCCTGAAGCTTTCTTT | - | TRBJ1-1 | TRBV29-1 | TRBD1
CASRLGQSSPLHF | TGTGCCAGCAGACTTGGACAGAGCTCACCCCTCCACTTT | few | TRBJ1-6 | TRBV3-1/TRBV3-2 | -
CASSRDLQGNSYEQYF | TGTGCCAGCAGTCGAGACTTACAGGGCAACTCCTACGAGCAGTACTTC | - | TRBJ2-7 | TRBV9 | -
CASSAPPREGTGELFF | TGTGCCAGCTCGGCACCACCTCGGGAGGGCACCGGGGAGCTGTTTTTT | - | TRBJ2-2 | TRBV18 | TRBD2
CATSPAWDTYNEQFF | TGTGCCACCTCCCCGGCTTGGGACACCTACAATGAGCAGTTCTTC | once | TRBJ2-1 | TRBV24-1 | -